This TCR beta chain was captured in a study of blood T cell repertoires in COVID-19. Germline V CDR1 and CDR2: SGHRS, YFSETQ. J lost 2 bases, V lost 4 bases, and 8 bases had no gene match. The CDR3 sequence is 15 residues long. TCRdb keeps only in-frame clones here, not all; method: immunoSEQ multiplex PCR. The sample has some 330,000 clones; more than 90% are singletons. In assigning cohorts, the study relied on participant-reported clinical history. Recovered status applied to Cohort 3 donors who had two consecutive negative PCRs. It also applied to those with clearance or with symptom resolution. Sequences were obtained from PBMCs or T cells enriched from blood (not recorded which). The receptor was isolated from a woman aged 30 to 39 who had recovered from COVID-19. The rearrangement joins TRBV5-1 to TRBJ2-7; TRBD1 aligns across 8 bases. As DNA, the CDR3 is TGCGCCAGCAGCCCACCGGGGACAGGCGCCTACGAGCAGTACTTC. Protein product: CASSPPGTGAYEQYF.